This TCR beta chain appears in the sequencing data of a study of beta chain features in type 1 diabetes. General study results and limits: HLA influence on TCRB rearrangement stayed unresolved here. Patients with Type 1 diabetes showed moderately but significantly shorter TCRB CDR3s in all four CD4+ subsets.

V was cut by 7 bases and J by 5 bases, with 11 bases left in between. CDR3 size: 12 residues. Germline lookup yields CDR1 SNHLY and CDR2 FYNNEI. The table lists this clone with a few counts. Its antigen is not identified. Reverse transcribing all isolated RNA meant expressed TCRB transcripts were sequenced. TCRdb's table, derived via immunoSEQ multiplex PCR, lists solely in-frame clones and lacks some. The sample carries 500,000 to 850,000 clones, roughly 13% recorded once. The sequence derives from a man younger than 30 with type 1 diabetes. V and J are TRBV2 and TRBJ1-2; tentatively, D is TRBD1 (5 bases). Material for sequencing was naive CD4+ T cells from blood. The DNA of the CDR3 is TGTGCCAGCATGGAGGGACGATATGGCTACACCTTC. Translated: CASMEGRYGYTF.